Detailed here is one T cell receptor beta chain. Only a few counts were recorded for this clonotype. No cognate antigen has been identified for it. Nothing much larger sits one base from this clone, and base qualities are not available. These data belong to a study of T cells after yellow fever vaccination (dated by TCRdb to 2018 to 2020). About the full investigation: Libraries from fractions with low cell numbers were prepared with the SMART-Seq v4 Ultra Low Input RNA kit. To follow T-cell clones before and after primary and booster YFV17D yellow fever vaccination, bulk TCR alpha and beta repertoires were sequenced over time. Two healthy male donors, one aged 18 to 29 and one aged 30 to 40 years, made up the cohort. Bulk PBMC replicates and cell subsets were isolated from blood drawn at multiple timepoints before and after both primary and secondary immunization. General conclusions and limits of the study: The study included only a couple of donors, which limits how far the findings can be generalized. Most clones expanded after primary vaccination were re-detected after the booster (almost 98% of CD4 and around 88% of CD8), suggesting broad memory maintenance. A small fraction of clonotypes showed up in both the CD4 and CD8 compartments, probably as a result of convergent recombination. Compared with the primary T-cell response, the secondary T-cell response was weaker but faster, peaking on day 5 rather than day 15. FACS-sorted repertoires could contain abundant contaminating clonotypes from the bulk population, so computational filtering was required.

The CDR3 measures 15 amino acids from cysteine to phenylalanine. The sequence is cut down to CDR3 DNA, 45 bases in frame from base 1. CDR1 is given as SGHRS and CDR2 as YFSETQ, both from the germline V gene. Trimming at the junction amounts to 7 bases on V and 8 bases on J, and the germline ends lie 23 bases apart. The sequencer was an Illumina NovaSeq 6000. Synthesis of TCR cDNA relied on 5'RACE template switching, a step that introduced a universal primer site along with unique molecular identifiers. Priming for cDNA synthesis came from both the TCR alpha and TCR beta constant segments. Library amplification used two PCR steps, and the second PCR step added sample barcodes and sequencing adapters. Libraries were sequenced on Illumina HiSeq 2500 (2x100 bp) or NovaSeq (2x150 bp). Regarding the original processing steps: Demultiplexing of reads and collapsing into UMI consensus sequences were performed with MIGEC, and V(D)J alignment was carried out with MiXCR. Clonotypes responding to the vaccine were identified with edgeR on replicate PBMC samples, with the criteria of FDR below 0.01 and a log2 fold change above 5 up to day 15. CD4 or CD8 identity was assigned to each bulk clonotype according to whether the clonotype was present at higher abundance in the sequenced CD4 repertoire or the sequenced CD8 repertoire. TCRdb reran the public reads through fastp at Q25 and MiXCR, keeping productive beta chains. Under each unique CDR3 protein, matching rows form one entry showing the most common genes and DNA. The V and J calls and clone size come from TCRdb's table, not from the authors' own analysis. This sample has hundreds of thousands of distinct CDR3 sequences in its table, and around 13% of those were observed once. About 3% of the sample rests with the top ten.

The treatment or condition label on this specimen signifies: live attenuated yellow fever vaccine strain. A standard Ficoll-Paque protocol was used to isolate PBMCs from peripheral blood. Dynabeads CD4 and CD8 positive selection kits were used to isolate the CD4 and CD8 T-cell fractions. TriZol was used to extract RNA from bulk PBMCs, CD4 and CD8 fractions, and dextramer-positive and dextramer-negative fractions. The specimen comprised CD4+ T cells sorted from PBMCs, sampled 15 days after the yellow fever booster vaccination. The rearranged chain carries TRBV5-1 and TRBJ2-3, with a weak D call of TRBD2 (7 bases match). The sequence was obtained from a man in his late teens or twenties who received the YFV17D yellow fever vaccine. The nucleotide sequence is given as TGCGCCAGCCGGCCCGGGGGGCGTTTCGTGGGTACGCAGTATTTT. Its translation reads: CASRPGGRFVGTQYF.